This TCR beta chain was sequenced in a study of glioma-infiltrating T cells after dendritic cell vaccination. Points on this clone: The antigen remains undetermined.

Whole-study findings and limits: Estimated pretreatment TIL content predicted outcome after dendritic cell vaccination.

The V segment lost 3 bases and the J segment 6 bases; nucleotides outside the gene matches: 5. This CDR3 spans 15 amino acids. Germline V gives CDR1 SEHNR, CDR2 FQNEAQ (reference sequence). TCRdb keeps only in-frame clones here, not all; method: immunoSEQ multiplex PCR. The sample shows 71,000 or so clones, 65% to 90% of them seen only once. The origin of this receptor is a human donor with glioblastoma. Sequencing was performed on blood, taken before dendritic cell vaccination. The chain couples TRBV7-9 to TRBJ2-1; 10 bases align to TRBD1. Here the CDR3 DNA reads TGTGCCAGCAGCTTTTTGAGACAGGGGGCCAATGAGCAGTTCTTC. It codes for CASSFLRQGANEQFF.